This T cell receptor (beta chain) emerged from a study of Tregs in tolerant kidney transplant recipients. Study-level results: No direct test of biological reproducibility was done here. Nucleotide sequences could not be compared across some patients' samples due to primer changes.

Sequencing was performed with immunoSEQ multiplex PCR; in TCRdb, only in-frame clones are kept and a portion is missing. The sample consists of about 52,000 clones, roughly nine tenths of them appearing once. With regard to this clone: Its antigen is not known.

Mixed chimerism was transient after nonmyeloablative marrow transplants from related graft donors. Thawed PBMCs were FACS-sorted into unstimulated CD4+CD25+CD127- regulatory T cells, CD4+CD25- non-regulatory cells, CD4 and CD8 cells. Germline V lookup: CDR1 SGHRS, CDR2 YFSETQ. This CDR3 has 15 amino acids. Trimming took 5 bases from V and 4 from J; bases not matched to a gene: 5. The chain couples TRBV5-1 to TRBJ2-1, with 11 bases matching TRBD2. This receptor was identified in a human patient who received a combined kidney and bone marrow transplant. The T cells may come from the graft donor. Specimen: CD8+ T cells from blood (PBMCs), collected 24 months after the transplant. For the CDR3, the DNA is TGCGCCAGCAGTTCGGGACTAGCGGTTTACAATGAGCAGTTCTTC. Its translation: CASSSGLAVYNEQFF.